This paragraph covers one TCR beta chain sequence. Its antigen is not known. Production of TCR beta libraries used UMI-labeled 5' RACE as the method. TCRdb re-called the 5' RACE reads and gives one entry per CDR3 protein, without DNA. Reported are fewer than 11,000 distinct CDR3 sequences; the ten largest clones contain roughly 22%. Phenotypically, stem-like memory CD8+ T cells (TSTEM) were characterized as CCR7+ PD-1- TIGIT-. The entry originates in a study of human CD8 memory T cell subsets. Study-wide points: Stem-like memory T cells and precursor exhausted T cells both came out with similarly high diversity, but effector memory cells did not.

CDR1 is MDHEN and CDR2 is SYDVKM in the germline V gene. This CDR3 is built from 17 residues. Source material: CD8+ stem-like memory T cells (TSCM and TCM) sorted from PBMCs. The subset: stem-like memory CD8 T cells (TSTEM), CCR7+ PD-1- TIGIT-. This TCR was recovered from a human donor in good health. The V and J genes are TRBV28 and TRBJ2-2; as DNA is missing, the TRBD1 call by TCRdb cannot be tested. The CDR3 reads CASSLVSRGVETGELFF. Full variable domain (outside the CDR3, taken from reference TRBV28 and TRBJ2-2): DVKVTQSSRYLVKRTGEKVFLECVQDMDHENMFWYRQDPGLGLRLIYFSYDVKMKEKGDIPEGYSVSREKKERFSLILESASTNQTSMYLCASSLVSRGVETGELFFGEGSRLTVL.